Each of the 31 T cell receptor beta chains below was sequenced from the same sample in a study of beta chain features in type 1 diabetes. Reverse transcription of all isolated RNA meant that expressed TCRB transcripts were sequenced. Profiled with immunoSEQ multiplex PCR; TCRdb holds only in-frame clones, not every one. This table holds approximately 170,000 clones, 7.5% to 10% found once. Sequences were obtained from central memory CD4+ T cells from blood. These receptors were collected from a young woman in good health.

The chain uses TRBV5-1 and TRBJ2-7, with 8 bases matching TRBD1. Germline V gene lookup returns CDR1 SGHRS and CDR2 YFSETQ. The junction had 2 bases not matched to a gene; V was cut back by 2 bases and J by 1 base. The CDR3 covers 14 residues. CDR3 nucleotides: TGCGCCAGCAGCTTACAGGGGGATTCCTACGAGCAGTACTTC. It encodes CASSLQGDSYEQYF.

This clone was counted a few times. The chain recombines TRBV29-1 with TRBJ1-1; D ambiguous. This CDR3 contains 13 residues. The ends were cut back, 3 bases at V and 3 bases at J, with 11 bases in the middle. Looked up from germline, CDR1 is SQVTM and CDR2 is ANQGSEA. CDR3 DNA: TGCAGCGTTGACGAATCAGTTTACACTGAAGCTTTCTTT. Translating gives CSVDESVYTEAFF.

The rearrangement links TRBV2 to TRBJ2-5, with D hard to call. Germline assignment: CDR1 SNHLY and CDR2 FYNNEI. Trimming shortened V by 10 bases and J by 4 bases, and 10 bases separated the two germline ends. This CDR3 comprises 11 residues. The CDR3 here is CATTLRETQYF. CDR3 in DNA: TGTGCCACCACCCTCAGAGAGACCCAGTACTTC.

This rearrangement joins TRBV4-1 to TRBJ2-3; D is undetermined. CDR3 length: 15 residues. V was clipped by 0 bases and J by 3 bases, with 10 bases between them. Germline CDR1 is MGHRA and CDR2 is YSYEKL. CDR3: CASSQEVAATDTQYF. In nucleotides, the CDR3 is TGCGCCAGCAGCCAAGAAGTTGCCGCGACAGATACGCAGTATTTT.

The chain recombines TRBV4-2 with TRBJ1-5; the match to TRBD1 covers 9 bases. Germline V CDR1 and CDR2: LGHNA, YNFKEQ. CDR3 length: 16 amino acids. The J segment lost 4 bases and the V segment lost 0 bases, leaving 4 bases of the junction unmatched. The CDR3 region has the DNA TGTGCCAGCAGCCAAGATGGACAGGGGAAGAATCAGCCCCAGCATTTT. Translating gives CASSQDGQGKNQPQHF.

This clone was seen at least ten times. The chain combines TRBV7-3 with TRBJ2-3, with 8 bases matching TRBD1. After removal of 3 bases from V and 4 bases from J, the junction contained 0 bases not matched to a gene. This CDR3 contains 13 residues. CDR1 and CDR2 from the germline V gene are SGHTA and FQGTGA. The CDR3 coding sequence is TGTGCCAGCAGCTTGGACAGGGCAGATACGCAGTATTTT. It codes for CASSLDRADTQYF.

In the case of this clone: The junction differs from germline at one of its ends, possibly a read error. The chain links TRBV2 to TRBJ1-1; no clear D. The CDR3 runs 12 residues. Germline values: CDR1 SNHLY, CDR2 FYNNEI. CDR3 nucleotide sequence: TGTGCCAGCAGGTCGGGGAACAGTGAAGCTTTCTTT. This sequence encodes CASRSGNSEAFF.

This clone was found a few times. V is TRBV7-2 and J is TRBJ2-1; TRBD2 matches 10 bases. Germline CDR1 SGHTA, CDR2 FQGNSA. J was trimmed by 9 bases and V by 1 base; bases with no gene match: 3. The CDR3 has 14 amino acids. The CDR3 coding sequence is TGTGCCAGCAGCTTAGATTCTAGCGGGGGTGAGCAGTTCTTC. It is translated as CASSLDSSGGEQFF.

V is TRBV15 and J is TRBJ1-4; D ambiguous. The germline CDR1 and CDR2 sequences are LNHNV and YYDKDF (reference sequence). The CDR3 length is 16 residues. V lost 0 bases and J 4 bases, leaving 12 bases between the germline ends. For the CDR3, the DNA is TGTGCCACCAGCAGAGACGGGAGTCGACGTAATGAAAAACTGTTTTTT. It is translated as CATSRDGSRRNEKLFF.

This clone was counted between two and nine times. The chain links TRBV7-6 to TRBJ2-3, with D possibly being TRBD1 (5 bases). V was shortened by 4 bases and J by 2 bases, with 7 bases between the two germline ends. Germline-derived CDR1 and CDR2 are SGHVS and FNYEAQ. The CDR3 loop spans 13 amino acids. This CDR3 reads CASSSGNTDTQYF. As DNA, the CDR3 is TGTGCCAGCAGCTCAGGGAACACAGATACGCAGTATTTT.

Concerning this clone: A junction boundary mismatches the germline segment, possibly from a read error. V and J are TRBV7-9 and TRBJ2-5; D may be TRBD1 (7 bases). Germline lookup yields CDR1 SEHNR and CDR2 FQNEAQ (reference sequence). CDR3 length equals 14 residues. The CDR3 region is CASSPDRVTRDQHF. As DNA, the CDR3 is TGTGCCAGCAGCCCAGACAGGGTGACTAGAGATCAGCACTTC.

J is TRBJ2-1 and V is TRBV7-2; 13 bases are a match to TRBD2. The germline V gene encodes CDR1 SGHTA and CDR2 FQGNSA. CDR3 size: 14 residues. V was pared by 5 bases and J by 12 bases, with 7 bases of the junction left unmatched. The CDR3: CASSPGLAGVGQFF. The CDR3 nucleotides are TGTGCCAGCAGCCCCGGACTAGCGGGGGTGGGGCAGTTCTTC.

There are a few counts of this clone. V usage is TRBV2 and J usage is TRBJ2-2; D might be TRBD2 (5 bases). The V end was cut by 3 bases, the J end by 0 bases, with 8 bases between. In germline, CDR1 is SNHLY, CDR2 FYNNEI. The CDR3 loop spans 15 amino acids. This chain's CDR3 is CASSENSANTGELFF. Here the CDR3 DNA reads TGTGCCAGCAGTGAGAATAGCGCGAACACCGGGGAGCTGTTTTTT. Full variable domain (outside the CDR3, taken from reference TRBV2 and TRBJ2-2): EPEVTQTPSHQVTQMGQEVILRCVPISNHLYFYWYRQILGQKVEFLVSFYNNEISEKSEIFDDQFSVERPDGSNFTLKIRSTKLEDSAMYFCASSENSANTGELFFGEGSRLTVL.

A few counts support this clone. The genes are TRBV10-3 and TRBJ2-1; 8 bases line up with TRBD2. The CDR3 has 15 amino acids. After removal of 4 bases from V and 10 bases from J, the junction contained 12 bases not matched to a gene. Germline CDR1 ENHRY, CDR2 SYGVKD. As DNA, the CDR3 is TGTGCCATCAGTGTAGGTTCCGGGACTAGTTACGAGCAGTTCTTC. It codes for CAISVGSGTSYEQFF.

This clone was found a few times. The CDR3 here is CACPPGGSGGYTF. In DNA, the CDR3 is TGTGCCTGCCCGCCCGGGGGATCGGGAGGCTACACCTTC. This chain uses TRBV30 with TRBJ1-2; a weak D match, TRBD1 (5 bases). This CDR3 region has 13 residues. Per the germline V gene, CDR1 is GTSNPN and CDR2 is SVGIG (reference sequence). V lost 6 bases, J lost 8 bases, and 19 bases lay in between.

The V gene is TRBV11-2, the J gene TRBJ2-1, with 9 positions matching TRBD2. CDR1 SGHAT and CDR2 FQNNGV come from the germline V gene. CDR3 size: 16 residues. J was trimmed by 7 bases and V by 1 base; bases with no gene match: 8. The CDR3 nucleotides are TGTGCCAGCAGCTTAGGGGCGGGGGGGCCTTGGAATGAGCAGTTCTTC. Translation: CASSLGAGGPWNEQFF. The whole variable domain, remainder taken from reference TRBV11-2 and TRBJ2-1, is EAGVAQSPRYKIIEKRQSVAFWCNPISGHATLYWYQQILGQGPKLLIQFQNNGVVDDSQLPKDRFSAERLKGVDSTLKIQPAKLEDSAVYLCASSLGAGGPWNEQFFGPGTRLTVL.

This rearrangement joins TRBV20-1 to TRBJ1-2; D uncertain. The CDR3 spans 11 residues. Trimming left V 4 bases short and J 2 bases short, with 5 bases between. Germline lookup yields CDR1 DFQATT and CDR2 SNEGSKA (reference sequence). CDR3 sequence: CSATSNYGYTF. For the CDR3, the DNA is TGCAGTGCTACCTCCAACTATGGCTACACCTTC.

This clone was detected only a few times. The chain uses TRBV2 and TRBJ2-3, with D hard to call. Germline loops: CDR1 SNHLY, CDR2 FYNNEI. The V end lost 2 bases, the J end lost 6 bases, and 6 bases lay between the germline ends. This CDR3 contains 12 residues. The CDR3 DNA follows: TGTGCCAGCAGTGAAAACTGGGATACGCAGTATTTT. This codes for CASSENWDTQYF.

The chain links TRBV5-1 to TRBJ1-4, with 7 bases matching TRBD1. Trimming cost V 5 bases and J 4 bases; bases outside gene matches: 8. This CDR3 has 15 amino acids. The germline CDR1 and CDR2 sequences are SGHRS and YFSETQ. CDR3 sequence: CASRPRQGYNEKLFF. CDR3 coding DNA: TGCGCCAGCAGACCTAGACAGGGTTATAATGAAAAACTGTTTTTT.

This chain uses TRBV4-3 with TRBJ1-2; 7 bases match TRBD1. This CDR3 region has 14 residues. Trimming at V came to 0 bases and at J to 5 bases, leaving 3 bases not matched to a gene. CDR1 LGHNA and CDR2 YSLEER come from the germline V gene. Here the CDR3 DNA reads TGCGCCAGCAGCCAAGACGGGACAGCGTATGGCTACACCTTC. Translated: CASSQDGTAYGYTF.

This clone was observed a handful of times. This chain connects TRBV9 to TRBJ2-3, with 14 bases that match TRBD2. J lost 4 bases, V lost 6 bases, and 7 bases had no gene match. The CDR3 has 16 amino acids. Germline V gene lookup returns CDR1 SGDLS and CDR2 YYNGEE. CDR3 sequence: CASNRGLAGVADTQYF. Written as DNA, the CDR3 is TGTGCCAGCAACAGGGGACTAGCGGGAGTGGCAGATACGCAGTATTTT.

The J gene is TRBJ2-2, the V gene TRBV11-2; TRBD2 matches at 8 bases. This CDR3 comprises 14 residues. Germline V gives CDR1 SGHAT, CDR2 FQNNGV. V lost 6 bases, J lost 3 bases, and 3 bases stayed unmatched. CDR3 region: CASRAGGHTGELFF. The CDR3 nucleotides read TGTGCCAGCAGGGCGGGGGGCCACACCGGGGAGCTGTTTTTT.

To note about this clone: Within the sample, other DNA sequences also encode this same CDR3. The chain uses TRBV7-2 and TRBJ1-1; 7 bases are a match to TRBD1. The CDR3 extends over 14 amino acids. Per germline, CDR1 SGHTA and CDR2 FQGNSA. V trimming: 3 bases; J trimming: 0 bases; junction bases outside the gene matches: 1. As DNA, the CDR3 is TGTGCCAGCAGCTTTGACAGGGTGAACACTGAAGCTTTCTTT. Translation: CASSFDRVNTEAFF.

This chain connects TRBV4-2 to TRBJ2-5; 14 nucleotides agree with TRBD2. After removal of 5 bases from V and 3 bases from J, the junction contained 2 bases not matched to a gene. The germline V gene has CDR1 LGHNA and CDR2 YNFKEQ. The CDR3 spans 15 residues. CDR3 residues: CASSEGLAGEETQYF. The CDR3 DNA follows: TGTGCCAGCAGCGAGGGACTAGCGGGGGAAGAGACCCAGTACTTC.

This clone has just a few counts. CDR3 loop: CASSPSDQETQYF. The CDR3 coding sequence is TGTGCCAGCAGCCCTAGCGACCAAGAGACCCAGTACTTC. The genes are TRBV5-5 and TRBJ2-5; TRBD2 might be the D (6 bases). The CDR3 has 13 amino acids. Germline V lookup: CDR1 SGHKS, CDR2 YYEKEE (reference sequence). The ends were cut back, 4 bases at V and 0 bases at J, with 7 bases in the middle.

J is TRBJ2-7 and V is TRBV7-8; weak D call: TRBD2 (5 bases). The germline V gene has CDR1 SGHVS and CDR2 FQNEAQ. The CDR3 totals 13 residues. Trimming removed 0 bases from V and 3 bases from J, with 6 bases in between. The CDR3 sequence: CASSLAEGYEQYF. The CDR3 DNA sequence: TGTGCCAGCAGCTTAGCAGAGGGCTACGAGCAGTACTTC.

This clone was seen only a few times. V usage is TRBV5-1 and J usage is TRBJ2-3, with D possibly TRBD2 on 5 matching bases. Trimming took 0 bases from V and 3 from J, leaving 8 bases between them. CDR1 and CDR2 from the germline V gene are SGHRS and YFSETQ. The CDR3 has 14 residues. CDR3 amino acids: CASSLDSGTDTQYF. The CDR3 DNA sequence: TGCGCCAGCAGCTTGGATTCGGGAACAGATACGCAGTATTTT.

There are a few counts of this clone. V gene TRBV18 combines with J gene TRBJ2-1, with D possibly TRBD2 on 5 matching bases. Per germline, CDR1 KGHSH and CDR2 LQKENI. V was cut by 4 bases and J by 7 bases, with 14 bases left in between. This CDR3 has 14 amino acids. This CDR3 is CASSLQRIENEQFF. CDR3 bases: TGTGCCAGCTCACTACAGCGGATAGAGAATGAGCAGTTCTTC.

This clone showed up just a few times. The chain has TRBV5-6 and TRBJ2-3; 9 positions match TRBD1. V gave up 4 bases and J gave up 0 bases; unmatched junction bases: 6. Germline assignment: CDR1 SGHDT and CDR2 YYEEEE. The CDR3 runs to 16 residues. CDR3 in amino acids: CASSRGQGRSTDTQYF. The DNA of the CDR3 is TGTGCCAGCAGCCGCGGACAGGGGAGAAGCACAGATACGCAGTATTTT.

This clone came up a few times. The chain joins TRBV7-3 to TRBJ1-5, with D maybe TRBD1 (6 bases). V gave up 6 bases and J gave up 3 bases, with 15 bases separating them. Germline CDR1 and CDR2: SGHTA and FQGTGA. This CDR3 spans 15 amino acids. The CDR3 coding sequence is TGTGCCAGCAGAATAAGAACAGGGTTCAATCAGCCCCAGCATTTT. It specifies CASRIRTGFNQPQHF.

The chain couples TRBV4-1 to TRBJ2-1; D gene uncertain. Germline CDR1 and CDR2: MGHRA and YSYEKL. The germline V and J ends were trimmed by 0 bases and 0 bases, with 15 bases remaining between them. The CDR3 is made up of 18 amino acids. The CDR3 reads CASSQDGGRTISYNEQFF. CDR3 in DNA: TGCGCCAGCAGCCAAGATGGCGGTAGAACCATCTCCTACAATGAGCAGTTCTTC.